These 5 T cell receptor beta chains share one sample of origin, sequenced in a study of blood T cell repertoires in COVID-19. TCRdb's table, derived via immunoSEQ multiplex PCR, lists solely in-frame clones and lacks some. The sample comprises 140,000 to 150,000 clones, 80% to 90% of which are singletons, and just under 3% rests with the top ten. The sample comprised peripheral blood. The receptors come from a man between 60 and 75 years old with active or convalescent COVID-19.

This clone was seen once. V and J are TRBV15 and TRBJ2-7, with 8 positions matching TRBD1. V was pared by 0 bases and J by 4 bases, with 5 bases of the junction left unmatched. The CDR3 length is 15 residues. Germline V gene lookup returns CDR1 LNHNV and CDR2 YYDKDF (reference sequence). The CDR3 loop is CATSREAGGRYEQYF. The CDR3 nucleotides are TGTGCCACCAGCAGAGAGGCAGGGGGCAGATACGAGCAGTACTTC.

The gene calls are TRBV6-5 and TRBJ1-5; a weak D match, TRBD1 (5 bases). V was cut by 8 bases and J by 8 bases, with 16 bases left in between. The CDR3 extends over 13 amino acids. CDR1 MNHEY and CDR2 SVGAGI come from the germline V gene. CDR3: CASDDGGSKPQHF. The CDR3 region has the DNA TGTGCCAGCGATGACGGGGGAAGTAAGCCCCAGCATTTT.

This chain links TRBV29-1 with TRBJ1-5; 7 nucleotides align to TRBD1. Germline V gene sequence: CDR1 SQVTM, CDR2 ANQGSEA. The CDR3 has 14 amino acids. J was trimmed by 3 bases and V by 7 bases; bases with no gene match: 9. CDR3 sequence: CSAVTGSPNQPQHF. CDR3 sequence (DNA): TGCAGCGCCGTGACAGGGAGCCCCAATCAGCCCCAGCATTTT.

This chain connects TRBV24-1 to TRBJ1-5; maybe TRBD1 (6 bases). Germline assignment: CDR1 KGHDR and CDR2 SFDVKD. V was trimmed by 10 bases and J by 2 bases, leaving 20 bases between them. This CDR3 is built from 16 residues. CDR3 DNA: TGTGCCACTCACCTTAGGGGGGGAAGACGCAATCAGCCCCAGCATTTT. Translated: CATHLRGGRRNQPQHF.

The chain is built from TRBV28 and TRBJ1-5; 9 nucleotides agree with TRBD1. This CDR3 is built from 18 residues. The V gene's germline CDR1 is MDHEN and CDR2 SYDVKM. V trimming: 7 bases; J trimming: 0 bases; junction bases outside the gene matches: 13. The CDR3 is CASTTGTGTGYSNQPQHF. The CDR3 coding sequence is TGTGCCAGCACAACCGGGACAGGGACCGGGTATAGCAATCAGCCCCAGCATTTT.